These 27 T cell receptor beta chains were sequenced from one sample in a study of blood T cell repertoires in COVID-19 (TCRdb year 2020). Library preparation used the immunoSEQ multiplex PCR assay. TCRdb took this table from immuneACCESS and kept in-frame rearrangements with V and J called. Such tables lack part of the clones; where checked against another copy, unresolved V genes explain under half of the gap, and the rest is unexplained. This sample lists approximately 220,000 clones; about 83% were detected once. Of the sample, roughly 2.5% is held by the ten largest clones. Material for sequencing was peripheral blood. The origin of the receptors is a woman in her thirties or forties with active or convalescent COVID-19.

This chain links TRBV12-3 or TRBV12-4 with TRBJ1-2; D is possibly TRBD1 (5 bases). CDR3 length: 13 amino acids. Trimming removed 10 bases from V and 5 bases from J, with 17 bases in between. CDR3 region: CATARTRGYGYTF. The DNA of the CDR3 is TGTGCCACCGCCCGGACACGCGGATATGGCTACACCTTC.

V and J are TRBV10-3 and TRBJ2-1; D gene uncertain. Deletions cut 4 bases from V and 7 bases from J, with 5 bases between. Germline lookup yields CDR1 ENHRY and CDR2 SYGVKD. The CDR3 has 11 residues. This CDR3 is CAISVLNEQFF. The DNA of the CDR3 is TGTGCCATCAGTGTCTTGAATGAGCAGTTCTTC.

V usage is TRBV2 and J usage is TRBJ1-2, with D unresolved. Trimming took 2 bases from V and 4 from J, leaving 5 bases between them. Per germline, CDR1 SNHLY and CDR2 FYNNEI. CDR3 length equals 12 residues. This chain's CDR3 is CASSELSYGYTF. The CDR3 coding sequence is TGTGCCAGCAGTGAACTCAGCTATGGCTACACCTTC.

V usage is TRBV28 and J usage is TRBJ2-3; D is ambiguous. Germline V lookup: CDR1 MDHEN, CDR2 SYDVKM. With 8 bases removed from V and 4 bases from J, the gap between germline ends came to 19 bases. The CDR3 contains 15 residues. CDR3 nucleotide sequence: TGTGCCAGCTCCCCGGTTGGCAGGTTATCAGATACGCAGTATTTT. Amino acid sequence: CASSPVGRLSDTQYF. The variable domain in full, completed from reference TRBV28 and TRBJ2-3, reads DVKVTQSSRYLVKRTGEKVFLECVQDMDHENMFWYRQDPGLGLRLIYFSYDVKMKEKGDIPEGYSVSREKKERFSLILESASTNQTSMYLCASSPVGRLSDTQYFGPGTRLTVL.

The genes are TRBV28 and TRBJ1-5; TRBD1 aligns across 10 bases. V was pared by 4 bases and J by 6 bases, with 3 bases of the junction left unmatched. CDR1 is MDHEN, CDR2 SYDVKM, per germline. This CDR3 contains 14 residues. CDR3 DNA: TGTGCCAGCAGTTCCCGACAGGGGGCTCAGCCCCAGCATTTT. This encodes CASSSRQGAQPQHF.

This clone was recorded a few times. CDR3 nucleotide sequence: TGCAGCGGGGGACAGGGGAGTAATGAAAAACTGTTTTTT. Protein: CSGGQGSNEKLFF. The chain couples TRBV29-1 to TRBJ1-4, with 10 bases lining up with TRBD1. The V gene end was trimmed by 7 bases and the J gene end by 4 bases; junction bases not matched to a gene: 3. CDR1 is SQVTM and CDR2 is ANQGSEA in the germline V gene. This CDR3 is built from 13 residues.

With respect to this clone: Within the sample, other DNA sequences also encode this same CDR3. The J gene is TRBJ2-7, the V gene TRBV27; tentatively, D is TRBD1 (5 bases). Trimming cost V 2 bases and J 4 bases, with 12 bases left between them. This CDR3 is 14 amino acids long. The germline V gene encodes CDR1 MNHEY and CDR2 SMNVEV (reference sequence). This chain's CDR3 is CASSLGQTLYEQYF. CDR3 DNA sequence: TGTGCCAGCAGTTTAGGACAAACCTTATACGAGCAGTACTTC.

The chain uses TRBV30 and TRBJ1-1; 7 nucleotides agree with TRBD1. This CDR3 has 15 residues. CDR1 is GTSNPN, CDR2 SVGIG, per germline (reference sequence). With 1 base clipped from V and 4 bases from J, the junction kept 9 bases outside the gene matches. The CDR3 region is CAWSEDRWGSTEAFF. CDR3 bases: TGTGCCTGGAGTGAGGACAGGTGGGGGAGCACTGAAGCTTTCTTT.

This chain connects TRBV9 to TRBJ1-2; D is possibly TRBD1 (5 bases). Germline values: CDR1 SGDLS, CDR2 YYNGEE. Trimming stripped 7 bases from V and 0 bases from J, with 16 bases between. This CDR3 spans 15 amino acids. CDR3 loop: CASGPGLWANYGYTF. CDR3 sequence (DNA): TGTGCCAGCGGGCCAGGGCTCTGGGCTAACTATGGCTACACCTTC. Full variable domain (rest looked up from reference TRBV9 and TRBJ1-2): DSGVTQTPKHLITATGQRVTLRCSPRSGDLSVYWYQQSLDQGLQFLIQYYNGEERAKGNILERFSAQQFPDLHSELNLSSLELGDSALYFCASGPGLWANYGYTFGSGTRLTVV.

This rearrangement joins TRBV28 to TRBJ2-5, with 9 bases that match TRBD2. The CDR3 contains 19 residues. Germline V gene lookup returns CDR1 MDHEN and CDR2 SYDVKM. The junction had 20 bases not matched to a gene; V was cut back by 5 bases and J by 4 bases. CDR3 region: CASSPWEGSGGRGRETQYF. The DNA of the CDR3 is TGTGCCAGCAGTCCGTGGGAGGGTAGCGGGGGCCGAGGGCGAGAGACCCAGTACTTC. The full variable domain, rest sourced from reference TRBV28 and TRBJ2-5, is DVKVTQSSRYLVKRTGEKVFLECVQDMDHENMFWYRQDPGLGLRLIYFSYDVKMKEKGDIPEGYSVSREKKERFSLILESASTNQTSMYLCASSPWEGSGGRGRETQYFGPGTRLLVL.

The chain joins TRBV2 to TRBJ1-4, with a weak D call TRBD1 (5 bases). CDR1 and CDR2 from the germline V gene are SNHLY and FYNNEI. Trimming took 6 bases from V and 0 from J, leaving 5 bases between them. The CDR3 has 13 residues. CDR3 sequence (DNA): TGTGCCAGCAGGACAGCAACTAATGAAAAACTGTTTTTT. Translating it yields CASRTATNEKLFF.

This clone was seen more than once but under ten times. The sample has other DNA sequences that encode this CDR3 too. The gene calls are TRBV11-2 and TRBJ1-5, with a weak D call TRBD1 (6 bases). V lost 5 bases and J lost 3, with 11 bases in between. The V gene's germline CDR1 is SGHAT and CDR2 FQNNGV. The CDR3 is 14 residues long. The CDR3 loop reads CASSPDSANQPQHF. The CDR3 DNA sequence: TGTGCCAGCAGCCCGGACAGTGCCAATCAGCCCCAGCATTTT.

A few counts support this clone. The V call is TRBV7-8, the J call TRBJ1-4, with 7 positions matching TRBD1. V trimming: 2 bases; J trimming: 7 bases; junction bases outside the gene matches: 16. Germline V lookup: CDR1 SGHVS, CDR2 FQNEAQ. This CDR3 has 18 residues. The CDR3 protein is CASSLLRTGLGRGEKLFF. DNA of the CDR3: TGTGCCAGCAGCTTACTCAGGACAGGTCTTGGACGGGGTGAAAAACTGTTTTTT.

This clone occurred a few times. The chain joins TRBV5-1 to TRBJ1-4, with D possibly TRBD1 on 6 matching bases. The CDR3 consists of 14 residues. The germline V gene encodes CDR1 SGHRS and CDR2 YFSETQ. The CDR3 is CAQGGSETNEKLFF. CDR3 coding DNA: TGCGCACAGGGCGGGTCGGAAACTAATGAAAAACTGTTTTTT.

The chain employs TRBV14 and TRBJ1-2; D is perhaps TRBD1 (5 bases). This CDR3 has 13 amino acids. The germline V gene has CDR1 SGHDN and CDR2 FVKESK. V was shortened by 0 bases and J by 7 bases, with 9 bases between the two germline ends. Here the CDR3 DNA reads TGTGCCAGCAGCCAAGACAGGGCGCCTGGCTACACCTTC. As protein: CASSQDRAPGYTF.

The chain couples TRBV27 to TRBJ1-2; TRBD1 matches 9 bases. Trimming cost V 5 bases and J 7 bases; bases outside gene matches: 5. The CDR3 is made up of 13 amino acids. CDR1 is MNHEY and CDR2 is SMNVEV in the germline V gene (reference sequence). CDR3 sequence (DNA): TGTGCCAGCAGTCCCACAGGGGGCGTTGGCTACACCTTC. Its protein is CASSPTGGVGYTF.

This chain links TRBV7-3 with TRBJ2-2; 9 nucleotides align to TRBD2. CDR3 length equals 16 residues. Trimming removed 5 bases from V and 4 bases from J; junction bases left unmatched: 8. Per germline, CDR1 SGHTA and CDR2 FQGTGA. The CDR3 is CASSPVAGASTGELFF. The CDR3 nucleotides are TGTGCCAGCAGCCCGGTAGCGGGAGCCTCCACCGGGGAGCTGTTTTTT.

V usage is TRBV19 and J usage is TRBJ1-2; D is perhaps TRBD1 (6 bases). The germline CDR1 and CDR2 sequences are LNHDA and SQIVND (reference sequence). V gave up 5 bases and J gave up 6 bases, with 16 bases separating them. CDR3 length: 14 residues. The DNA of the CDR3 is TGTGCCAGTAGTCCAGGGCTGGGGGCGGATGGCTACACCTTC. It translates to CASSPGLGADGYTF.

In nucleotides, the CDR3 is TGTGCCACCAGTGACCCCGCTAGAGAGGATGAAGCTTTCTTT. As protein: CATSDPAREDEAFF. The chain is built from TRBV24-1 and TRBJ1-1; D gene unclear. Germline V lookup: CDR1 KGHDR, CDR2 SFDVKD. The CDR3 extends over 14 amino acids. The V end was cut by 4 bases, the J end by 7 bases, with 15 bases between.

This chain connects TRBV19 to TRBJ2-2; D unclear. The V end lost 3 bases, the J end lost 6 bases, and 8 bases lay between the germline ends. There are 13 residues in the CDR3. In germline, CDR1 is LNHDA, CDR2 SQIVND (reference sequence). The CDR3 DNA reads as TGTGCCAGTAGTATCCCGGTTGCCGGGGAGCTGTTTTTT. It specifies CASSIPVAGELFF.

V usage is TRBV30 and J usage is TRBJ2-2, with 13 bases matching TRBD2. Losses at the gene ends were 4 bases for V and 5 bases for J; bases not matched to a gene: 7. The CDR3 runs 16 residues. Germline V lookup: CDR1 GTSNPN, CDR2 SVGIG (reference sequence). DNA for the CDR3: TGTGCCTGGACCGGACTAGCGGGAGTTAGGACCGGGGAGCTGTTTTTT. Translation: CAWTGLAGVRTGELFF.

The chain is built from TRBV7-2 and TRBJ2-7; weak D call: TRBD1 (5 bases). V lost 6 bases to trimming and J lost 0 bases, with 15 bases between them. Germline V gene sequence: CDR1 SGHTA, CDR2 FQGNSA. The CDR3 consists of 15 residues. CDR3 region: CASSYTGQGSYEQYF. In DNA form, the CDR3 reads TGTGCCAGCAGTTACACAGGTCAAGGCTCCTACGAGCAGTACTTC.

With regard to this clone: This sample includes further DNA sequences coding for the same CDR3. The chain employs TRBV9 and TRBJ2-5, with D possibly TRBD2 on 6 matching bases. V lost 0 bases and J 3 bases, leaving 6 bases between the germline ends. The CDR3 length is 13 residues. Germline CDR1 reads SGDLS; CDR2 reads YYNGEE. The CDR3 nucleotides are TGTGCCAGCAGCGTAGAGCGGGAAGAGACCCAGTACTTC. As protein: CASSVEREETQYF.

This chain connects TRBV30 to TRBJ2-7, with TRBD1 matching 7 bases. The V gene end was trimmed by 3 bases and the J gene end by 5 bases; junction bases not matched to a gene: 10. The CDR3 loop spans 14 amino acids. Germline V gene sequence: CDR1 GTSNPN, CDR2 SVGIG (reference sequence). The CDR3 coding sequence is TGTGCCTGGAGCTGGGGACAGTTCACTGACGAGCAGTACTTC. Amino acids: CAWSWGQFTDEQYF. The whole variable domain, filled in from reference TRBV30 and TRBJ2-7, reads SQTIHQWPATLVQPVGSPLSLECTVEGTSNPNLYWYRQAAGRGLQLLFYSVGIGQISSEVPQNLSASRPQDRQFILSSKKLLLSDSGFYLCAWSWGQFTDEQYFGPGTRLTVT.

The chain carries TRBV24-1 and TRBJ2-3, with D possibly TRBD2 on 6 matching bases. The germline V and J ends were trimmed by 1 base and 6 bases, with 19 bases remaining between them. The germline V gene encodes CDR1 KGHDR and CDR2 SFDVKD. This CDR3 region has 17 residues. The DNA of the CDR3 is TGTGCCACCAGTGATTTAAGGACTGGGCGGGGTGCGGATACGCAGTATTTT. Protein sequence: CATSDLRTGRGADTQYF.

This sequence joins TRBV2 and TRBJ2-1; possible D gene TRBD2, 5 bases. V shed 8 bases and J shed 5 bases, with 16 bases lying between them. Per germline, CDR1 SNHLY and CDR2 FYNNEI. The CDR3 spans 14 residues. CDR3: CASQLNSAHNEQFF. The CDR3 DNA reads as TGTGCCAGCCAACTTAATAGCGCTCACAATGAGCAGTTCTTC. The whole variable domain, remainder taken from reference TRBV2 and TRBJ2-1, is EPEVTQTPSHQVTQMGQEVILRCVPISNHLYFYWYRQILGQKVEFLVSFYNNEISEKSEIFDDQFSVERPDGSNFTLKIRSTKLEDSAMYFCASQLNSAHNEQFFGPGTRLTVL.

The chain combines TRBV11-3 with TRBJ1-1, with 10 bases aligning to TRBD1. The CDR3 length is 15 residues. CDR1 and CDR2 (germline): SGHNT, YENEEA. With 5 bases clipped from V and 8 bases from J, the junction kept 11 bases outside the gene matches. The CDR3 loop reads CASSPGGGQGREAFF. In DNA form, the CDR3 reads TGTGCCAGCAGCCCAGGGGGGGGACAGGGGCGAGAAGCTTTCTTT.